A single sample is the source of the 12 T cell receptor beta chains below, sequenced in a study of CD8+ T cells in alopecia areata. TCR sequencing used cDNA made by reverse transcription of extracted RNA. Here immunoSEQ multiplex PCR was the method, and the copy in TCRdb shows in-frame clones only, minus some. The sample shows just over 150,000 clones, around half of them seen only once. This sample comprised CD8+ T cells sorted from blood, obtained at week 0. Receptors were obtained from a human donor with alopecia areata.

This clone appeared a few times. The chain recombines TRBV7-9 with TRBJ2-7; D is undetermined. Germline lookup yields CDR1 SEHNR and CDR2 FQNEAQ (reference sequence). Trimming shortened V by 0 bases and J by 5 bases, and 5 bases separated the two germline ends. This CDR3 region has 12 residues. This CDR3 is CASSLALDEQYF. Here the CDR3 DNA reads TGTGCCAGCAGCTTAGCGCTAGACGAGCAGTACTTC.

CDR3 loop: CASSRGGSGKRTQYF. The CDR3 nucleotides read TGTGCCAGCAGTCGGGGGGGTTCGGGTAAAAGGACCCAGTACTTC. The chain recombines TRBV27 with TRBJ2-5, with 8 bases that match TRBD2. Germline values: CDR1 MNHEY, CDR2 SMNVEV (reference sequence). The CDR3 is 15 residues long. Losses at the gene ends were 5 bases for V and 7 bases for J; bases not matched to a gene: 12.

The table lists this clone with a few counts. The J gene is TRBJ1-2, the V gene TRBV29-1; D is possibly TRBD1 (5 bases). V gave up 2 bases and J gave up 4 bases, with 14 bases separating them. CDR3 size: 14 residues. Per the germline V gene, CDR1 is SQVTM and CDR2 is ANQGSEA. CDR3: CSVETGRGGYGYTF. Written as DNA, the CDR3 is TGCAGCGTTGAAACGGGGAGGGGAGGCTATGGCTACACCTTC.

The chain carries TRBV30 and TRBJ2-7, with 9 bases aligning to TRBD1. Germline assignment: CDR1 GTSNPN and CDR2 SVGIG (reference sequence). This CDR3 has 13 amino acids. The CDR3 is CAQGGTGLYEQYF. CDR3 nucleotide sequence: TGTGCGCAGGGAGGGACAGGGCTGTACGAGCAGTACTTC.

This clone was seen a few times. The chain couples TRBV7-9 to TRBJ2-1; D perhaps matches TRBD2 (6 bases). CDR3 length equals 15 residues. Germline CDR1 is SEHNR and CDR2 is FQNEAQ (reference sequence). V lost 1 base to trimming and J lost 5 bases, with 12 bases between them. CDR3 protein: CASSLVGGLNNEQFF. The CDR3, as DNA: TGTGCCAGCAGCTTAGTGGGGGGACTTAACAATGAGCAGTTCTTC.

The gene calls are TRBV5-6 and TRBJ1-2; D is unresolved. The germline V gene has CDR1 SGHDT and CDR2 YYEEEE. The CDR3 has 18 residues. Trimming removed 4 bases at V and 2 bases at J, with 24 bases between. CDR3 sequence reads: CASSQRMRESSTNYGYTF. The CDR3 region has the DNA TGTGCCAGCAGCCAGCGTATGAGGGAGAGTAGCACAAACTATGGCTACACCTTC.

This chain connects TRBV6-6 to TRBJ2-6; D might be TRBD1 or TRBD2, each matching 5 bases. Germline loops: CDR1 MNHNY, CDR2 SVGAGI (reference sequence). V lost 7 bases and J lost 2, with 9 bases in between. The CDR3 loop spans 14 amino acids. The CDR3 bases are TGTGCCAGCAAAGGGGACCCTGGGGCCAACGTCCTGACTTTC. Encoded protein: CASKGDPGANVLTF.

This clone has just a few counts. CDR3 nucleotides: TGTGCCAGCTCAGAACAGGGGAACCCCTACGAGCAGTACTTC. It yields the protein CASSEQGNPYEQYF. This chain connects TRBV18 to TRBJ2-7; 7 bases agree with TRBD1. The CDR3 spans 14 residues. The germline gives CDR1 KGHSH, CDR2 LQKENI. The ends lost 5 bases at V and 2 bases at J; junction bases unmatched: 6.

As concerns this clone: Other DNA sequences in this sample translate to the same CDR3. This chain connects TRBV30 to TRBJ2-2; the D is unclear. Germline CDR1 is GTSNPN and CDR2 is SVGIG (reference sequence). Deletions cut 1 base from V and 5 bases from J, with 5 bases between. The CDR3 is made up of 12 amino acids. In DNA, the CDR3 is TGTGCCTGGAGTGATTTAACCGGGGAGCTGTTTTTT. Amino acid sequence: CAWSDLTGELFF.

This clone appeared a few times. The V and J genes are TRBV2 and TRBJ2-7, with 7 bases aligning to TRBD1. Germline loops: CDR1 SNHLY, CDR2 FYNNEI. The CDR3 totals 14 residues. The V and J ends lost 7 bases and 1 base, in that order; junction bases with no gene match: 7. CDR3 DNA: TGTGCCAGCATTTTCAACAGGGGTTCCTACGAGCAGTACTTC. It is translated as CASIFNRGSYEQYF. Looking up the rest from reference TRBV2 and TRBJ2-7 gives the full variable domain: EPEVTQTPSHQVTQMGQEVILRCVPISNHLYFYWYRQILGQKVEFLVSFYNNEISEKSEIFDDQFSVERPDGSNFTLKIRSTKLEDSAMYFCASIFNRGSYEQYFGPGTRLTVT.

V and J are TRBV28 and TRBJ1-5; 7 positions match TRBD1. Germline V gene lookup returns CDR1 MDHEN and CDR2 SYDVKM. Trimming at V came to 7 bases and at J to 0 bases, leaving 6 bases not matched to a gene. The CDR3 sequence is 15 residues long. The DNA of the CDR3 is TGTGCCAGCATCCGGGACAGTTCTAGCAATCAGCCCCAGCATTTT. Protein sequence: CASIRDSSSNQPQHF.

This clone was counted a few times. The CDR3 bases are TGTGCAGAAGAGGGGCCCCCGGTGGGATCTAGCACAGATACGCAGTATTTT. This encodes CAEEGPPVGSSTDTQYF. V usage is TRBV7-9 and J usage is TRBJ2-3; the D gene could be TRBD1 or TRBD2 (5 bases each). Looked up from germline, CDR1 is SEHNR and CDR2 is FQNEAQ (reference sequence). The CDR3 length is 17 residues. Full variable domain (remainder filled in from reference TRBV7-9 and TRBJ2-3): DTGVSQNPRHKITKRGQNVTFRCDPISEHNRLYWYRQTLGQGPEFLTYFQNEAQLEKSRLLSDRFSAERPKGSFSTLEIQRTEQGDSAMYLCAEEGPPVGSSTDTQYFGPGTRLTVL.